The rows below give T cell receptor beta chains drawn from one sample of a study of cytomegalovirus exposure and HLA in healthy donors. Generated by immunoSEQ multiplex PCR, the TCRdb table keeps only in-frame clones and is missing some. The repertoire holds 100,000 to 150,000 clones, with approximately 84% as singletons. The sequencing sample was made of PBMCs. The receptors stem from a woman aged 18-30 years in good health and CMV-seronegative. Both conserved end residues are part of each CDR3. Each record gives: J gene, V gene, clone size, D gene, CDR3 DNA, CDR3 protein. D genes are given only for firm matches. Some rows have no size entry. The others give once, few or many, or a class for an expanded clone.

J gene: TRBJ2-3
V gene: TRBV6-4
clone size: .
D gene: .
CDR3 DNA: TGTGCCAGCAGTCTTGTCGCGGGTTCCACAGATACGCAGTATTTT
CDR3 protein: CASSLVAGSTDTQYF

J gene: TRBJ1-5
V gene: TRBV6-1
clone size: .
D gene: .
CDR3 DNA: TGTGCCAGCAGTGAACTGGGGGGAGGTCAGCCCCAGCATTTT
CDR3 protein: CASSELGGGQPQHF

J gene: TRBJ2-7
V gene: TRBV7-9
clone size: .
D gene: TRBD2
CDR3 DNA: TGTTCCAGCACCCCGAGGGGAGGGACCGAGCAGTACTTC
CDR3 protein: CSSTPRGGTEQYF

J gene: TRBJ2-1
V gene: TRBV6-4
clone size: .
D gene: TRBD2
CDR3 DNA: TGTGCCAGCAGTGACTCTCGGACTAGCGGCCCTCGGGAGCAGTTCTTC
CDR3 protein: CASSDSRTSGPREQFF

J gene: TRBJ1-5
V gene: TRBV6-6
clone size: .
D gene: .
CDR3 DNA: TGTGCCAGCAGTTACTCGAGTGGCGGTCAGCCCCAGCATTTT
CDR3 protein: CASSYSSGGQPQHF

J gene: TRBJ1-1
V gene: TRBV5-1
clone size: .
D gene: .
CDR3 DNA: TGCGCCAGCAGCCCCAGAACAGGGACGGACACTGAAGCTTTCTTT
CDR3 protein: CASSPRTGTDTEAFF

J gene: TRBJ1-4
V gene: TRBV5-8
clone size: .
D gene: .
CDR3 DNA: TGTGCCACCCTTGTGCGGGGGAACGAAAAACTGTTTTTT
CDR3 protein: CATLVRGNEKLFF

J gene: TRBJ2-2
V gene: TRBV7-2
clone size: .
D gene: .
CDR3 DNA: TGTGCCAGCAGCTTACCTCTATCTAGTGACAACACCGGGGAGCTGTTTTTT
CDR3 protein: CASSLPLSSDNTGELFF

J gene: TRBJ2-2
V gene: TRBV2
clone size: .
D gene: .
CDR3 DNA: TGTGCCAGCAACGTACAGGGTCCGAACACCGGGGAGCTGTTTTTT
CDR3 protein: CASNVQGPNTGELFF

J gene: TRBJ2-7
V gene: TRBV2
clone size: once
D gene: .
CDR3 DNA: TGTGCCAGCAGTGGCCGAGGGCTAACCCTCTACGAGCAGTACTTC
CDR3 protein: CASSGRGLTLYEQYF

J gene: TRBJ2-7
V gene: TRBV11-2
clone size: .
D gene: .
CDR3 DNA: TGTGCCAGCAGCTCCGGTGGTTACGAGCAGTACTTC
CDR3 protein: CASSSGGYEQYF

J gene: TRBJ2-7
V gene: TRBV2
clone size: few
D gene: .
CDR3 DNA: TGTGCCAGCAGGCCCTCTTTGAGGGCCGGAAGGCAGTACTTC
CDR3 protein: CASRPSLRAGRQYF

J gene: TRBJ2-2
V gene: TRBV10-3
clone size: .
D gene: .
CDR3 DNA: TGTGCCATCAGCATGACAGCCTACACCGGGGAGCTGTTTTTT
CDR3 protein: CAISMTAYTGELFF

J gene: TRBJ1-1
V gene: TRBV21-1
clone size: .
D gene: .
CDR3 DNA: TGTGCCAGCAGAAACTGGAGGGCTGAAGCTTTCTTT
CDR3 protein: CASRNWRAEAFF

J gene: TRBJ2-3
V gene: TRBV23-1
clone size: .
D gene: .
CDR3 DNA: TGCGCCAGCAGTCAGATAAACCGGGACACAGATTTAGATACGCAGTATTTT
CDR3 protein: CASSQINRDTDLDTQYF

J gene: TRBJ1-2
V gene: TRBV6-5
clone size: once
D gene: .
CDR3 DNA: TGTGCCAGCAGTTACTCGGGGGCAACAGGGCCCAGGGGCTACACCTTC
CDR3 protein: CASSYSGATGPRGYTF

J gene: TRBJ2-7
V gene: TRBV5-1
clone size: once
D gene: .
CDR3 DNA: TGCGCCAGTACAAAAGAATTTTCCTACGAGCAGTACTTC
CDR3 protein: CASTKEFSYEQYF

J gene: TRBJ1-5
V gene: TRBV18
clone size: .
D gene: TRBD1
CDR3 DNA: TGTGCCAGCTCACCTCAATCCGGGACAGGGGACCATCAGCCCCAGCATTTT
CDR3 protein: CASSPQSGTGDHQPQHF

J gene: TRBJ2-1
V gene: TRBV29-1
clone size: .
D gene: .
CDR3 DNA: TGCAGCGTTCTGAGGAGTGAGCAGTTCTTC
CDR3 protein: CSVLRSEQFF

J gene: TRBJ1-1
V gene: TRBV5-1
clone size: .
D gene: .
CDR3 DNA: TGCGCCAGCAGCTTGTTCCAGGGGTGGCCTGAAGCTTTCTTT
CDR3 protein: CASSLFQGWPEAFF

J gene: TRBJ1-1
V gene: TRBV5-1
clone size: .
D gene: .
CDR3 DNA: TGCGCCAGCAGCCCCGAGGGGAACACTGAAGCTTTCTTT
CDR3 protein: CASSPEGNTEAFF

J gene: TRBJ2-4
V gene: TRBV5-1
clone size: .
D gene: TRBD1
CDR3 DNA: TGCGCCAGCAGCTGGGTGACAGGGGACGGGATAGCCAAAAACATTCAGTACTTC
CDR3 protein: CASSWVTGDGIAKNIQYF

J gene: TRBJ1-3
V gene: TRBV6-6
clone size: .
D gene: TRBD1
CDR3 DNA: TGTGCCAGCAGGGAAGGGACAGGGACTGGAAACACCATATATTTT
CDR3 protein: CASREGTGTGNTIYF

J gene: TRBJ1-5
V gene: TRBV7-6
clone size: .
D gene: TRBD1
CDR3 DNA: TGTGCCAGCAGCTTAGCAGGGGGCGGTCAGCCCCAGCATTTT
CDR3 protein: CASSLAGGGQPQHF

J gene: TRBJ1-3
V gene: TRBV6-5
clone size: once
D gene: .
CDR3 DNA: TGTGCCAGCAGTTACTCGATCGACAGAATCCACACCATATATTTT
CDR3 protein: CASSYSIDRIHTIYF

J gene: TRBJ1-2
V gene: TRBV5-6
clone size: .
D gene: .
CDR3 DNA: TGTGCCAGCACCCCTGCCCGGGTGGGCTATGGCTACACCTTC
CDR3 protein: CASTPARVGYGYTF

J gene: TRBJ2-1
V gene: TRBV29-1
clone size: .
D gene: TRBD2
CDR3 DNA: TGCAGCGGTACAGGGTTCGCTAGCGGGACGTACAATGAGCAGTTCTTC
CDR3 protein: CSGTGFASGTYNEQFF

J gene: TRBJ2-1
V gene: TRBV7-2
clone size: .
D gene: .
CDR3 DNA: TGTGCCAGCACCTCCCAGGGACACATCCCCTTCGAGCAGTTCTTC
CDR3 protein: CASTSQGHIPFEQFF

J gene: TRBJ2-1
V gene: TRBV29-1
clone size: .
D gene: .
CDR3 DNA: TGCAGCGTTGAACGCCTAGCGAACTCGAACAATGAGCAGTTCTTC
CDR3 protein: CSVERLANSNNEQFF

J gene: TRBJ2-2
V gene: TRBV5-1
clone size: .
D gene: .
CDR3 DNA: TGCGCCAGCAGCTTGGTGCGGGATGCCGGGGAGCTGTTTTTT
CDR3 protein: CASSLVRDAGELFF

J gene: TRBJ2-7
V gene: TRBV11-2
clone size: .
D gene: .
CDR3 DNA: TGTGCCAGCAGCTTAGGACAGGTGGGGGAGCAGTACTTC
CDR3 protein: CASSLGQVGEQYF

J gene: TRBJ2-7
V gene: TRBV7-6
clone size: .
D gene: .
CDR3 DNA: TGTGCCAGCAGCTTGAGGTTGGAAGACGAGCAGTACTTC
CDR3 protein: CASSLRLEDEQYF

J gene: TRBJ2-5
V gene: TRBV5-1
clone size: .
D gene: TRBD2
CDR3 DNA: TGCGCCAGCAGCCCCAACCCCGCCGGGACTAGTGACGAGACCCAGTACTTC
CDR3 protein: CASSPNPAGTSDETQYF

J gene: TRBJ2-5
V gene: TRBV30
clone size: .
D gene: .
CDR3 DNA: TGTGCCTACTCACCGGGAGCTCAAGAGACCCAGTACTTC
CDR3 protein: CAYSPGAQETQYF

J gene: TRBJ2-7
V gene: TRBV5-1
clone size: .
D gene: .
CDR3 DNA: TGCGCCAGCAGCTGGACCCTTGCGGGCGACGCCCCCTACGAGCAGTACTTC
CDR3 protein: CASSWTLAGDAPYEQYF

J gene: TRBJ1-1
V gene: TRBV19
clone size: .
D gene: .
CDR3 DNA: TGTGCCAGTAGCTGGGGGGGGACGGCGAACACTGAAGCTTTCTTT
CDR3 protein: CASSWGGTANTEAFF

J gene: TRBJ2-5
V gene: TRBV6-6
clone size: once
D gene: .
CDR3 DNA: TGTGCCAGCAGTTATGGCGGGGAGACCCAGTACTTC
CDR3 protein: CASSYGGETQYF

J gene: TRBJ2-5
V gene: TRBV5-1
clone size: .
D gene: .
CDR3 DNA: TGCGCCAGCAGCATAGGGACAAACCCGTACCAAGAGACCCAGTACTTC
CDR3 protein: CASSIGTNPYQETQYF

J gene: TRBJ2-7
V gene: TRBV5-1
clone size: .
D gene: TRBD1
CDR3 DNA: TGCGCCAGCAGCTTCGGCCAGGGGGATACCGAGCAGTACTTC
CDR3 protein: CASSFGQGDTEQYF

J gene: TRBJ2-1
V gene: TRBV20-1
clone size: .
D gene: TRBD2
CDR3 DNA: TGCAGTGCAAGGGGACTAGCCGAGCAGTTCTTC
CDR3 protein: CSARGLAEQFF

J gene: TRBJ2-7
V gene: TRBV5-5
clone size: few
D gene: .
CDR3 DNA: TGTGCCAGCAGCTACTTAGCAGGGTCCTACGAGCAGTACTTC
CDR3 protein: CASSYLAGSYEQYF

J gene: TRBJ2-2
V gene: TRBV4-1
clone size: .
D gene: TRBD1
CDR3 DNA: TGCGCCAGCAGCCGAGAGCGACAGGGGTTCACCGGGGAGCTGTTTTTT
CDR3 protein: CASSRERQGFTGELFF

J gene: TRBJ2-3
V gene: TRBV29-1
clone size: .
D gene: TRBD1
CDR3 DNA: TGCAGCGGGACGGGGACAGGGGGCACAGATACGCAGTATTTT
CDR3 protein: CSGTGTGGTDTQYF

J gene: TRBJ2-7
V gene: TRBV25-1
clone size: .
D gene: TRBD1
CDR3 DNA: TGTGCCAGCAGCGGACAGGGCTACGAGCAGTACTTC
CDR3 protein: CASSGQGYEQYF

J gene: TRBJ2-1
V gene: TRBV25-1
clone size: .
D gene: .
CDR3 DNA: TGTGCCAGCCGGACCGCGGGGTCCATGGACAATGAGCAGTTCTTC
CDR3 protein: CASRTAGSMDNEQFF

J gene: TRBJ1-2
V gene: TRBV6-1
clone size: .
D gene: .
CDR3 DNA: TGTGCCAGCACCGACAGTTACGGCTACACCTTC
CDR3 protein: CASTDSYGYTF

J gene: TRBJ2-5
V gene: TRBV10-1
clone size: once
D gene: TRBD2
CDR3 DNA: TGCGCCAGCAGTCTGACTAGCACCCAAGAGACCCAGTACTTC
CDR3 protein: CASSLTSTQETQYF

J gene: TRBJ1-1
V gene: TRBV5-4
clone size: few
D gene: .
CDR3 DNA: TGTGCCAGCAGCTTCATAATGGCCTGGGGCAAAGGGAACACTGAAGCTTTCTTT
CDR3 protein: CASSFIMAWGKGNTEAFF

J gene: TRBJ2-1
V gene: TRBV5-1
clone size: .
D gene: .
CDR3 DNA: TGCGCCAGCAGCTTGGAGCCACCTACCTACAATGAGCAGTTCTTC
CDR3 protein: CASSLEPPTYNEQFF

J gene: TRBJ1-5
V gene: TRBV14
clone size: .
D gene: .
CDR3 DNA: TGTGCCAGCAGCCAGGGAGGCGGGGAGCCCCAGCATTTT
CDR3 protein: CASSQGGGEPQHF

J gene: TRBJ2-7
V gene: TRBV5-1
clone size: .
D gene: .
CDR3 DNA: TGCGCCAGCAGCACTGGTGAATCGGGGAGCCCCCTGGAGCAGTACTTC
CDR3 protein: CASSTGESGSPLEQYF

J gene: TRBJ2-2
V gene: TRBV19
clone size: .
D gene: .
CDR3 DNA: TGTGCCAGTAGTATAGAGGGGCAGAGAAAGAGTACCGGGGAGCTGTTTTTT
CDR3 protein: CASSIEGQRKSTGELFF

J gene: TRBJ1-6
V gene: TRBV5-1
clone size: once
D gene: .
CDR3 DNA: TGCGCCAGCAGGGACAGTGATAATTCACCCCTCCACTTT
CDR3 protein: CASRDSDNSPLHF

J gene: TRBJ2-3
V gene: TRBV5-1
clone size: .
D gene: .
CDR3 DNA: TGCGCCAGCAGCTTGATCCAGGGGACAGATACGCAGTATTTT
CDR3 protein: CASSLIQGTDTQYF

J gene: TRBJ1-5
V gene: TRBV25-1
clone size: .
D gene: .
CDR3 DNA: TGTGCCAGCAGTGAGGACGGGGGGCAGCCCCAGCATTTT
CDR3 protein: CASSEDGGQPQHF